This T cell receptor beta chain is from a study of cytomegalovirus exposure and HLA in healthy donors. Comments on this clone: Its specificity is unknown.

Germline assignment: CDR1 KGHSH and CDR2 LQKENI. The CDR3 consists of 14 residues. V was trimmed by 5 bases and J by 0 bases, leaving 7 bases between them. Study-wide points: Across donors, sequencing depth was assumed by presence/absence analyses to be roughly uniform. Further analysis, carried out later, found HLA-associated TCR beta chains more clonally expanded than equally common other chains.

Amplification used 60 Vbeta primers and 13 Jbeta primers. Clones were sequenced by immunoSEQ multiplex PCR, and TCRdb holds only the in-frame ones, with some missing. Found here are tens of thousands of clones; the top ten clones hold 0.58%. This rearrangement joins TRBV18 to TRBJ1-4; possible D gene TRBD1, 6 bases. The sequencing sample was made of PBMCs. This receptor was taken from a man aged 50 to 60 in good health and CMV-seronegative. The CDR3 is CASSGGATNEKLFF. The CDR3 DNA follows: TGTGCCAGCTCAGGGGGCGCAACTAATGAAAAACTGTTTTTT.